The 27 T cell receptor beta chains in this list originate from one sample, sequenced in a study of CD8+CD57+ T cells in acquired aplastic anemia. Genomic DNA constituted the template upon which TCR beta VDJ and CDR3 profiling was performed. MiXCR was run by TCRdb on the reads, yielding one entry per CDR3 protein. The sample has 160,000 or so distinct CDR3 sequences; roughly 45% are singletons. Patients chosen for sequencing had shown CD8+CD57+ cell expansion by flow cytometry. The material sequenced was sorted CD4+, CD8+, or CD8+CD57+ T cells (not recorded which) from PBMCs. All receptors derive from a human donor with aplastic anemia.

This clonotype was seen many times. This rearrangement joins TRBV3-1 to TRBJ2-7, with 9 bases matching TRBD1. CDR1 and CDR2 from the germline V gene are LGHDT and YNNKEL (reference sequence). The V and J ends lost 4 bases and 6 bases, in that order; junction bases with no gene match: 10. There are 15 residues in the CDR3. CDR3 bases: TGTGCCAGCAGCCTAAACCGGGACAGGGTCTCCGAGCAGTACTTC. Its protein product is CASSLNRDRVSEQYF.

The chain links TRBV7-2 to TRBJ2-7; the match to TRBD2 covers 8 bases. Trimming took 1 base from V and 0 from J; bases not matched to a gene: 2. Germline loops: CDR1 SGHTA, CDR2 FQGNSA. The CDR3 runs to 15 residues. The chain's CDR3 is CASSLGSGVSYEQYF. In DNA, the CDR3 is TGTGCCAGCAGCTTAGGTAGCGGGGTCTCCTACGAGCAGTACTTC.

This chain joins TRBV2 and TRBJ2-3, with D unresolved. The germline V gene encodes CDR1 SNHLY and CDR2 FYNNEI. V was shortened by 1 base and J by 5 bases, with 4 bases between the two germline ends. The CDR3 is made up of 12 amino acids. CDR3 in DNA: TGTGCCAGCAGTGAAGAGCTAGATACGCAGTATTTT. Protein product: CASSEELDTQYF.

The chain couples TRBV14 to TRBJ2-1; weak D call: TRBD2 (6 bases). Trimming pared 4 bases from V and 0 bases from J, leaving 13 bases between. Germline CDR1 is SGHDN and CDR2 is FVKESK. CDR3 length: 16 amino acids. The CDR3 loop is CASSPDGGTSYNEQFF. CDR3 nucleotides: TGTGCCAGCAGCCCCGATGGGGGGACCTCCTACAATGAGCAGTTCTTC.

This chain connects TRBV7-2 to TRBJ1-2, with 7 bases fitting TRBD1. CDR3 length: 15 residues. CDR1 and CDR2 (germline): SGHTA, FQGNSA. The V segment lost 5 bases and the J segment 3 bases; nucleotides outside the gene matches: 9. The CDR3 region has the DNA TGTGCCAGCAGCCCGCTTAACGACAGGGACTATGGCTACACCTTC. Encoded protein: CASSPLNDRDYGYTF.

This clonotype was observed many times. The V and J genes are TRBV20-1 and TRBJ1-2; no definite D call. Germline V lookup: CDR1 DFQATT, CDR2 SNEGSKA (reference sequence). The germline V and J ends were trimmed by 6 bases and 2 bases, with 13 bases remaining between them. The CDR3 consists of 13 residues. The CDR3 DNA is TGCAGTGCAAGGACGGTAGGGAACTATGGCTACACCTTC. This codes for CSARTVGNYGYTF.

This clonotype showed up many times. The V and J genes are TRBV19 and TRBJ1-2; no reliable D call. Trimming cost V 5 bases and J 1 base, with 20 bases left between them. The CDR3 contains 17 residues. Germline CDR1 and CDR2: LNHDA and SQIVND (reference sequence). The CDR3 DNA sequence: TGTGCCAGTAGTTCCCCGGGATCTTTTTTCCTTAACTATGGCTACACCTTC. Translation gives CASSSPGSFFLNYGYTF.

This clonotype was seen ten or more times. The V gene is TRBV5-5, the J gene TRBJ1-4; TRBD1 matches at 9 bases. V shed 5 bases and J 8 bases; nucleotides not matched to a gene: 13. The length of the CDR3 is 16 residues. Germline V gives CDR1 SGHKS, CDR2 YYEKEE (reference sequence). CDR3 in amino acids: CASSPRPGQGKEKLFF. In DNA, the CDR3 is TGTGCCAGCAGTCCTAGACCGGGACAGGGAAAAGAAAAACTGTTTTTT.

This clonotype was picked up many times. The J gene is TRBJ2-7, the V gene TRBV5-1, with 8 bases identical to TRBD2. The CDR3 sequence is 17 residues long. Trimming removed 0 bases from V and 6 bases from J; junction bases left unmatched: 14. Germline values: CDR1 SGHRS, CDR2 YFSETQ. The CDR3 nucleotides read TGCGCCAGCAGCTTGGGTGCTTGTGACGGGGGGGCGTGCGAGCAGTACTTC. It codes for CASSLGACDGGACEQYF.

The rearrangement joins TRBV4-3 to TRBJ2-3; TRBD2 matches 10 bases. CDR1 is LGHNA, CDR2 YSLEER, per germline. The junction had 7 bases not matched to a gene; V was cut back by 7 bases and J by 0 bases. CDR3 length: 16 amino acids. CDR3 bases: TGCGCCAGCAAATCGACTAGCGGGCCTAGCACAGATACGCAGTATTTT. Protein: CASKSTSGPSTDTQYF.

This clonotype has ten or more counts. The J gene is TRBJ1-1, the V gene TRBV2; D not resolved. Deletions cut 1 base from V and 3 bases from J, with 6 bases between. The germline CDR1 and CDR2 sequences are SNHLY and FYNNEI. CDR3 length equals 13 residues. The CDR3 protein is CASSEGLYTEAFF. As DNA, the CDR3 is TGTGCCAGCAGTGAAGGTTTATACACTGAAGCTTTCTTT.

This clonotype turned up a few times. The chain joins TRBV7-7 to TRBJ2-7; 7 nucleotides line up with TRBD1. Germline V gene lookup returns CDR1 SSHAT and CDR2 FNYEAQ (reference sequence). The CDR3 has 13 amino acids. Germline trimming cut 1 base from V and 6 bases from J; bases unmatched to any gene: 3. CDR3 nucleotides: TGTGCCAGCAGCTTAGGGACAGGAGGCGAGCAGTACTTC. Translation gives CASSLGTGGEQYF.

The rearrangement links TRBV9 to TRBJ2-5, with TRBD2 matching 13 bases. The germline V gene encodes CDR1 SGDLS and CDR2 YYNGEE. With V trimmed by 5 bases and J by 3 bases, 1 base remained unmatched. This CDR3 comprises 14 residues. CDR3 sequence: CASSGTSGEETQYF. The CDR3 region has the DNA TGTGCCAGCAGTGGGACTAGCGGGGAAGAGACCCAGTACTTC.

Points on this clonotype: A read error may explain this, as a much larger clone is one base away. The chain links TRBV5-5 to TRBJ2-5; the D is unclear. V was cut by 0 bases and J by 7 bases, with 7 bases left in between. Germline lookup yields CDR1 SGHKS and CDR2 YYEKEE (reference sequence). The CDR3 contains 12 residues. The CDR3 loop is CASSLVLGTQYF. CDR3 DNA: TGTGCCAGCAGCTTGGTTTTGGGGACCCAGTACTTC.

V gene TRBV24-1 combines with J gene TRBJ2-3; D gene uncertain. The ends were cut back, 5 bases at V and 1 base at J, with 9 bases in the middle. CDR1 and CDR2 from the germline V gene are KGHDR and SFDVKD. CDR3 size: 14 residues. The DNA of the CDR3 is TGTGCCACCAGTGGTCGGGTGGGCACAGATACGCAGTATTTT. Its translation: CATSGRVGTDTQYF.

There are a few counts of this clonotype. The chain combines TRBV3-1 with TRBJ1-5, with a weak D call TRBD1 (6 bases). Trimming cost V 2 bases and J 4 bases, with 9 bases left between them. There are 14 residues in the CDR3. CDR1 is LGHDT, CDR2 YNNKEL, per germline (reference sequence). The CDR3 DNA reads as TGTGCCAGCAGCCAAAGGGGGGAAAATCAGCCCCAGCATTTT. This translates into CASSQRGENQPQHF.

The chain employs TRBV3-1 and TRBJ1-5; weak D call: TRBD1 (6 bases). Germline V gives CDR1 LGHDT, CDR2 YNNKEL (reference sequence). CDR3 length equals 15 residues. Trimming cost V 4 bases and J 3 bases, with 13 bases left between them. The CDR3 here is CASSRGTGYNQPQHF. The CDR3 DNA reads as TGTGCCAGCAGCCGAGGTACAGGGTACAATCAGCCCCAGCATTTT.

For this clonotype: This may be a read error: a much more frequent sequence differs by one nucleotide. The chain links TRBV4-2 to TRBJ2-3; 10 bases agree with TRBD1. This CDR3 spans 15 amino acids. Germline V CDR1 and CDR2: LGHNA, YNFKEQ. The CDR3 nucleotides are TGTGCCAGCGGCCAAGACAGGGGGCGAACAGATACGCAGTATTTT. Its protein product is CASGQDRGRTDTQYF.

The table lists this clonotype with many counts. This rearrangement joins TRBV12-3 or TRBV12-4 to TRBJ2-3, with 9 bases that match TRBD2. The V segment lost 6 bases and the J segment 4 bases; nucleotides outside the gene matches: 8. The CDR3 length is 15 residues. For the CDR3, the DNA is TGTGCCAGCAGCCCACGCGGGGGGGGGGCAGATACGCAGTATTTT. It translates to CASSPRGGGADTQYF.

This chain connects TRBV9 to TRBJ2-3; 9 nucleotides align to TRBD1. CDR1 and CDR2 from the germline V gene are SGDLS and YYNGEE. Trimming cost V 2 bases and J 3 bases; bases outside gene matches: 7. The CDR3 has 16 residues. DNA for the CDR3: TGTGCCAGCAGCGTTCGGCGGGACAGGGTTACAGATACGCAGTATTTT. Its translation: CASSVRRDRVTDTQYF.

The rearrangement joins TRBV15 to TRBJ1-2, with TRBD1 as a possible D gene (5 bases). V lost 0 bases to trimming and J lost 3 bases, with 11 bases between them. CDR1 and CDR2 (germline): LNHNV, YYDKDF (reference sequence). The CDR3 sequence is 15 residues long. The DNA for the CDR3 is TGTGCCACCAGCAGAGATTACGACAGCTACTATGGCTACACCTTC. Its translation: CATSRDYDSYYGYTF.

Details on this clonotype: At one end, the junction sequence differs from germline, possibly due to a read error. This chain links TRBV11-2 with TRBJ2-2; D possibly uses TRBD1 or TRBD2 (7 bases each). Germline CDR1 SGHAT, CDR2 FQNNGV. This CDR3 is 17 amino acids long. The CDR3 DNA reads TGTGCCCGCAGCTCAGGGGGGGGTATACAGTACACCGGGGAGCTGTTTTTT. This encodes CARSSGGGIQYTGELFF.

This chain uses TRBV6-1 with TRBJ2-7, with D perhaps matching TRBD2 (5 bases). CDR1 and CDR2 from the germline V gene are MNHNS and SASEGT. The CDR3 is made up of 15 amino acids. V lost 6 bases and J lost 3, with 18 bases in between. Written as DNA, the CDR3 is TGTGCCAGCAGCCATTTAAGCGGTGTGGACTACGAGCAGTACTTC. Translation: CASSHLSGVDYEQYF.

This chain connects TRBV19 to TRBJ1-5; D is perhaps TRBD1 (5 bases). CDR3 length equals 13 residues. CDR1 and CDR2 from the germline V gene are LNHDA and SQIVND (reference sequence). Trimming left V 5 bases short and J 14 bases short, with 19 bases between. CDR3 coding DNA: TGTGCCAGTAGTGCGGGACTAGCGGGAGTGGAGCATTTT. Encoded protein: CASSAGLAGVEHF. Looking up the rest from reference TRBV19 and TRBJ1-5 gives the full variable domain: DGGITQSPKYLFRKEGQNVTLSCEQNLNHDAMYWYRQDPGQGLRLIYYSQIVNDFQKGDIAEGYSVSREKKESFPLTVTSAQKNPTAFYLCASSAGLAGVEHFGDGTRLSIL.

This clonotype was counted at least ten times. At one end the junction does not follow the germline gene, possibly because of a read error. V and J are TRBV7-2 and TRBJ2-3; either TRBD1 or TRBD2 may supply D (8 bases each). The CDR3 extends over 18 amino acids. The V gene's germline CDR1 is SGHTA and CDR2 FQGNSA. The CDR3 reads CASRLAGQAVSATDTQYF. CDR3 coding DNA: TGTGCCAGCAGGTTAGCGGGACAGGCTGTCAGTGCCACAGATACGCAGTATTTT.

The J gene is TRBJ2-1, the V gene TRBV6-9; possible D gene TRBD1, 6 bases. Per the germline V gene, CDR1 is MNHGY and CDR2 is SVAAGI. The CDR3 length is 20 residues. V dropped 2 bases and J dropped 3 bases, with 26 bases sitting between them. The CDR3 DNA reads TGTGCCAGCAGTTATCGGGCGTCAGGGGTGACGACAGCTCGCTACAATGAGCAGTTCTTC. Residues: CASSYRASGVTTARYNEQFF.

V and J are TRBV10-3 and TRBJ2-7; TRBD1 matches at 7 bases. The CDR3 sequence is 14 residues long. From germline, CDR1 is ENHRY and CDR2 SYGVKD. The CDR3 is CASSYTGASYEQYV. Here the CDR3 DNA reads TGTGCCAGCAGTTACACAGGGGCTTCCTACGAGCAGTACGTC.